This T cell receptor beta chain was identified in a study of T cell repertoires in cytomegalovirus infection. Study overall: Both a matching HLA type and CMV infection were indicated by public TCR beta signatures.

The V segment lost 6 bases and the J segment 5 bases; nucleotides outside the gene matches: 12. CDR3 size: 16 residues. Per the germline V gene, CDR1 is SGHNT and CDR2 is YENEEA. One entry per CDR3 protein, called by TCRdb with MiXCR from the reads. This table holds some 70,000 distinct CDR3 sequences, 20% to 25% found once. This clonotype was seen a handful of times. The antigen is undetermined. The source material was PBMCs, sequenced either directly or after in vitro stimulation (not recorded which). The TCR sequence derives from a human donor in good health (CMV status not recorded). Some clones in this sample may be carry-over from other donors' samples. The chain links TRBV11-3 to TRBJ2-1; 8 bases match TRBD2. CDR3 nucleotides: TGTGCCAGCAGTCGGGTCGGAGTAGCGGGAAACAATGAGCAGTTCTTC. It yields the protein CASSRVGVAGNNEQFF.